This T cell receptor (beta chain) was identified in a study of T cell repertoires in cytomegalovirus infection. Looking at the study overall: Recently identified HLA-C-restricted CMV epitopes were used, and well-studied HLA-B-restricted CMV epitopes were used as well. Overall study findings and caveats: CMV-specific TCR beta clonotypes restricted by HLA-C were the ones dominating the ex vivo response.

TCRdb re-called the reads with MiXCR, one entry per CDR3 protein. The data contain 830,000 or so distinct CDR3 sequences, about 31% of them singletons. A remark on this clonotype: Antigen: not known.

From germline, CDR1 is SGHVS and CDR2 FQNEAQ. The CDR3 totals 18 residues. Deletions cut 5 bases from V and 0 bases from J, with 17 bases between. The starting material was cultured CD8+ T cells from PBMCs, obtained from culture after CMV antigen stimulation. The TCR sequence derives from a human donor in good health (CMV status not recorded). Some clones in this sample may be carry-over from other donors' samples. V gene TRBV7-8 combines with J gene TRBJ2-6; maybe TRBD1 (6 bases). CDR3: CASSAYREPPSGANVLTF. CDR3 DNA: TGTGCCAGCAGCGCTTACAGGGAACCCCCCTCTGGGGCCAACGTCCTGACTTTC.